This T cell receptor beta chain was profiled in a study of T-cell reconstitution after alpha-beta-depleted transplantation in children. The TCRbeta library was prepared with unique molecular identifiers. TCRdb re-called the PCR reads through MiXCR, storing one row per CDR3 protein. In the table there are some 300,000 distinct CDR3 sequences, roughly a tenth of which are singletons. Germline V CDR1 and CDR2: SNHLY, FYNNEI. This CDR3 region has 15 residues. Trimming stripped 2 bases from V and 1 base from J, with 11 bases between. At least ten counts were recorded for this clonotype. The clonotype originates from a boy under two years old with acute myeloid leukemia, due to receive a stem cell transplant. The starting material was PBMCs, obtained before TCRalphabeta/CD19-depleted stem cell transplant. The chain is built from TRBV2 and TRBJ1-1, with a tentative D call TRBD1 (6 bases). CDR3 sequence reads: CASSERGRGNTEAFF. The CDR3 DNA follows: TGTGCCAGCAGTGAAAGGGGCAGGGGGAACACTGAAGCTTTCTTT.